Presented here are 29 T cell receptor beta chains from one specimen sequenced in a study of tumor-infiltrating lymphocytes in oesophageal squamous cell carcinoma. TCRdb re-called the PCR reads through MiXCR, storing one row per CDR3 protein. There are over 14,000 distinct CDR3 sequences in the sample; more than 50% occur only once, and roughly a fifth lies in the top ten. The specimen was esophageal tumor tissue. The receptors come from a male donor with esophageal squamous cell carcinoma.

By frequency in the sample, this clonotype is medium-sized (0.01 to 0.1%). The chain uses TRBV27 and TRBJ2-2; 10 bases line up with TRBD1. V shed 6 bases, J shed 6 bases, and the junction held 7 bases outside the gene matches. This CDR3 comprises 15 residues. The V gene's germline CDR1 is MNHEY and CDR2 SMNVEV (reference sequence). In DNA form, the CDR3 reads TGTGCCAGCAGGACCGGGACAGGGGTTCCCGGGGAGCTGTTTTTT. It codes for CASRTGTGVPGELFF.

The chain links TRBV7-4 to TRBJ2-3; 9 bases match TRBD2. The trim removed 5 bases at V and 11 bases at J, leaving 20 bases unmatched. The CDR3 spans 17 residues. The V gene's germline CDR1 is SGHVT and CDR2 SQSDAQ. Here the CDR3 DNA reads TGTGCCAGCAGCCCAGCAGCTAGCGGGATCTTCTGGAGTGAGCAGTATTTT. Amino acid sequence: CASSPAASGIFWSEQYF.

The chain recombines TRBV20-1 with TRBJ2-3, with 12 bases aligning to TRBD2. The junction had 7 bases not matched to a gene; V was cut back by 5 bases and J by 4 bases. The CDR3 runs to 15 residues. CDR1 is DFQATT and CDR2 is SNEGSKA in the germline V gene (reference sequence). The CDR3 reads CSAGPPSGRADTQYF. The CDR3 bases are TGCAGTGCTGGGCCGCCTAGCGGGAGGGCAGATACGCAGTATTTT.

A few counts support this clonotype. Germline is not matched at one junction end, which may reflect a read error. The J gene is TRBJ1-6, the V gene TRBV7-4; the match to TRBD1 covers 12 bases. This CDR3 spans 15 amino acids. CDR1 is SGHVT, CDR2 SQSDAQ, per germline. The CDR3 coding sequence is TGTGCCAGCAGCTTTTCGGGACAGGGGGCCTACGAGCAGTACTTT. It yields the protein CASSFSGQGAYEQYF.

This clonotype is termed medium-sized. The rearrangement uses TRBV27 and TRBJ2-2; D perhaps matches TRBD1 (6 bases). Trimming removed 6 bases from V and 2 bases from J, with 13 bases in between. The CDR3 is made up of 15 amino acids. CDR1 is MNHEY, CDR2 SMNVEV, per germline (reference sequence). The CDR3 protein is CASSRSDRNTGELFF. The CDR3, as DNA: TGTGCCAGCAGCAGATCGGACAGAAACACCGGGGAGCTGTTTTTT.

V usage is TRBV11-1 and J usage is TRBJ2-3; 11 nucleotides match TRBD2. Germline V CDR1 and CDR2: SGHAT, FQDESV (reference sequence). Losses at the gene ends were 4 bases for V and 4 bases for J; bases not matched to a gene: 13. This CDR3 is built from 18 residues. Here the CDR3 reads CASSSQALLAGVADTQYF. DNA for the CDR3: TGTGCCAGCAGCTCCCAGGCCTTACTAGCGGGAGTAGCAGATACGCAGTATTTT. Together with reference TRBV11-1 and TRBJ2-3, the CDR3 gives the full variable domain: EAEVAQSPRYKITEKSQAVAFWCDPISGHATLYWYRQILGQGPELLVQFQDESVVDDSQLPKDRFSAERLKGVDSTLKIQPAELGDSAMYLCASSSQALLAGVADTQYFGPGTRLTVL.

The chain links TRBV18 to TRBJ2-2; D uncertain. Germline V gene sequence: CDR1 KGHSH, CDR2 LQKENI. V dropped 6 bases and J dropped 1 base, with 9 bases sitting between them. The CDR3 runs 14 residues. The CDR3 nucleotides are TGTGCCAGCTCCTTGTCGGGGAACACCGGGGAGCTGTTTTTT. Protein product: CASSLSGNTGELFF.

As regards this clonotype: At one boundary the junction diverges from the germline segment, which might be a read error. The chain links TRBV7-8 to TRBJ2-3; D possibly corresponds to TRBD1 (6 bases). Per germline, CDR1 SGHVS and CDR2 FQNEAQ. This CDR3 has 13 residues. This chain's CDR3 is CASSSQGHRVKDF. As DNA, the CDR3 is TGTGCCAGCAGCTCGCAGGGCCACAGGGTAAAGGACTTT.

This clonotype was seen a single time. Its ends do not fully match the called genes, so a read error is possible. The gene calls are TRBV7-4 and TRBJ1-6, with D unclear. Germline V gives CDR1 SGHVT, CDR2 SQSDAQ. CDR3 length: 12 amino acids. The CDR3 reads CASSLVAETQYF. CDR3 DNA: TGTGCCAGCAGCTTAGTTGCTGAGACCCAGTACTTT.

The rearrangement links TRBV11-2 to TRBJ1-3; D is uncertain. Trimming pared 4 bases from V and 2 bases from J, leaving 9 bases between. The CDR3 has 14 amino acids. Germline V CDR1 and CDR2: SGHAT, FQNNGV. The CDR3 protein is CASSSASAGNTIYF. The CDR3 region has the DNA TGTGCCAGCAGCTCCGCTAGCGCTGGAAACACCATATATTTT.

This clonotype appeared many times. The CDR3 spells CASSEPGPHYEQYF. The CDR3 DNA follows: TGCGCCAGCAGTGAGCCGGGACCGCACTACGAGCAGTACTTC. The V and J genes are TRBV10-2 and TRBJ2-5; D possibly matches TRBD1 or TRBD2 (5 bases each). The last part of the DNA fits TRBJ2-7 better; the J call may be wrong. The CDR3 sequence is 14 residues long. CDR1 is WSHSY and CDR2 is SAAADI in the germline V gene.

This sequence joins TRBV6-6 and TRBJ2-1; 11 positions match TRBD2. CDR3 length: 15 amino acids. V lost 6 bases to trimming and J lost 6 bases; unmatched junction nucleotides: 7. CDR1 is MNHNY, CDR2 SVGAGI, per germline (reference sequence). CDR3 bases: TGTGCCAGCAGCCTGACTAGCGGGATGGTCAATGAGCAGTTCTTC. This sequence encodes CASSLTSGMVNEQFF.

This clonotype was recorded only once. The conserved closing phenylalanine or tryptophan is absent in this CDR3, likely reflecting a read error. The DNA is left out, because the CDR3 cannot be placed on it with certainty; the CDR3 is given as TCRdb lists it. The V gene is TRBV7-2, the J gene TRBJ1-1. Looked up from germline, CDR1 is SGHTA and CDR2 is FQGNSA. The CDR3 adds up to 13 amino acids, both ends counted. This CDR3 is CASSLTYEQYFGR.

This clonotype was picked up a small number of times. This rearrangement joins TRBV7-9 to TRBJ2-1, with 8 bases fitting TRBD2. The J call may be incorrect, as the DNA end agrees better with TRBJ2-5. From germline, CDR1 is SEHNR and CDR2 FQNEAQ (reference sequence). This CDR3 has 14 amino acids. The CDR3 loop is CASSLTGTRETQYF. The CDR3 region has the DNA TGTGCCAGCAGCCTTACAGGGACTAGAGAGACCCAGTACTTC.

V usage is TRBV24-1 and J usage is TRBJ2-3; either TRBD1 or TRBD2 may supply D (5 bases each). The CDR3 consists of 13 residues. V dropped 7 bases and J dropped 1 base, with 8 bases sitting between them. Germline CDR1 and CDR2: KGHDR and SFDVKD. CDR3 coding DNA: TGTGCCACCAGGGGGGTTGGCACAGATACGCAGTATTTT. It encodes CATRGVGTDTQYF.

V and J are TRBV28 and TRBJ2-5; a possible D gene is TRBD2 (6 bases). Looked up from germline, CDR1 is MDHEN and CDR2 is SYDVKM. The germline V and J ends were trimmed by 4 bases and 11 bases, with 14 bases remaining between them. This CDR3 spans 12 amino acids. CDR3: CASSSSSDEQYF. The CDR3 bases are TGTGCCAGCAGTTCCTCTAGCGATGAGCAGTACTTC.

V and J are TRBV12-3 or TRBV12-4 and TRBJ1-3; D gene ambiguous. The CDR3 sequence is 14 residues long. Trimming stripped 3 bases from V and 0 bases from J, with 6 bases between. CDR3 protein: CASSFGSSGNTIYF. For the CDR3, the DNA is TGTGCCAGCAGTTTTGGAAGCTCTGGAAACACCATATATTTT.

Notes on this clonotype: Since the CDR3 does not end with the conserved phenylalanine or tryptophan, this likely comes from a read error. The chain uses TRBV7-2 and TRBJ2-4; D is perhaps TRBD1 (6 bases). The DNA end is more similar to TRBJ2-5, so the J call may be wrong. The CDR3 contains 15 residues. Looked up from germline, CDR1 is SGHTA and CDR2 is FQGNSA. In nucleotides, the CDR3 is TGTGCCAGCAGCTCTCAGACGACAGGCCAAGAGACCCAGTACCTC. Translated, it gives CASSSQTTGQETQYL.

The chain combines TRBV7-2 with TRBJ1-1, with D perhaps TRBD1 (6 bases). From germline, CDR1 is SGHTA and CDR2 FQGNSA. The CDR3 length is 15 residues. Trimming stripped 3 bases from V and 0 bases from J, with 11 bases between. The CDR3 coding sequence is TGTGCCAGCAGCTTTCCAGGGGTCTTGAACACTGAAGCTTTCTTT. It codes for CASSFPGVLNTEAFF.

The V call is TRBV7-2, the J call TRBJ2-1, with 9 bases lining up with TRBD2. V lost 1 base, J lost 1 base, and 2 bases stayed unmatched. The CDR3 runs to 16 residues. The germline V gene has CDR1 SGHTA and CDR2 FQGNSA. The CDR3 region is CASSLGGLASYNEQFF. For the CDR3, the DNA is TGTGCCAGCAGCTTAGGGGGACTAGCTTCCTACAATGAGCAGTTCTTC.

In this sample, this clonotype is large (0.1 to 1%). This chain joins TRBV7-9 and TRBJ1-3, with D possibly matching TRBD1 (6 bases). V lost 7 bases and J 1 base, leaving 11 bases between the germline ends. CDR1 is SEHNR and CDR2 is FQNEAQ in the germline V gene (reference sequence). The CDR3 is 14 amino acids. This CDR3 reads CASTRDRSGNTIYF. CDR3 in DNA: TGTGCCAGCACCCGAGACAGGTCTGGAAACACCATATATTTT.

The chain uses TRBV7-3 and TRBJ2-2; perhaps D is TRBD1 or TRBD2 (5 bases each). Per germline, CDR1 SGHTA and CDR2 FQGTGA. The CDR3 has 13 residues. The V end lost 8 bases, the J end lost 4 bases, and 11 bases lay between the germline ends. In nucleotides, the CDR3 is TGTGCCAGCCGGGACCGCACCACCGGGGAGCTGTTTTTT. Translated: CASRDRTTGELFF. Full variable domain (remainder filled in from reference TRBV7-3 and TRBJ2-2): GAGVSQTPSNKVTEKGKYVELRCDPISGHTALYWYRQSLGQGPEFLIYFQGTGAADDSGLPNDRFFAVRPEGSVSTLKIQRTERGDSAVYLCASRDRTTGELFFGEGSRLTVL.

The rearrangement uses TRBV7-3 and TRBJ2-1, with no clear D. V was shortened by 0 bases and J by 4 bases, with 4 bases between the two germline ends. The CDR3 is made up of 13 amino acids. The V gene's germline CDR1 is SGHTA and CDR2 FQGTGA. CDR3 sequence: CASSLTGYNEQFF. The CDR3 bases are TGTGCCAGCAGCTTAACCGGGTACAATGAGCAGTTCTTC.

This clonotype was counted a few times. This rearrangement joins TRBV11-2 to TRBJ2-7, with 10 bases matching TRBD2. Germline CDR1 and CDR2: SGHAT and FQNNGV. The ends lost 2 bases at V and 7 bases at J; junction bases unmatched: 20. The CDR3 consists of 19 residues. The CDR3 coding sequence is TGTGCCAGCAGCTTATACCGACTAGCGGGCTCATCGGAAGCAGGGGAGCAGTACTTC. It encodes CASSLYRLAGSSEAGEQYF.

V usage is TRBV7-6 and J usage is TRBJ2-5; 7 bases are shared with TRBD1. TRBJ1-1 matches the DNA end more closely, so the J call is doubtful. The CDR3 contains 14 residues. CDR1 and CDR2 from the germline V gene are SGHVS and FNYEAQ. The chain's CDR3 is CASSPRTGNTEAFF. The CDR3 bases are TGTGCCAGCAGCCCGCGGACAGGGAACACTGAAGCTTTCTTT.

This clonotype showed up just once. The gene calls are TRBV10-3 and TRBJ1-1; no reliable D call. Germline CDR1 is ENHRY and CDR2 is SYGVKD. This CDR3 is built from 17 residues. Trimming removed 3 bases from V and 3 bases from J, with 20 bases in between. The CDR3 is CAISDLLSASGDTEAFF. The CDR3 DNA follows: TGTGCCATCAGTGATCTCCTATCGGCCTCTGGGGACACTGAAGCTTTCTTT.

The CDR3 spells CASSLATVYHEQYF. The CDR3 DNA reads as TGTGCCAGCAGCTTAGCCACTGTATACCACGAGCAGTACTTC. The gene calls are TRBV7-9 and TRBJ2-4; D remains unclear. The last part of the DNA fits TRBJ2-7 better; the J call may be wrong. This CDR3 region has 14 residues. The germline gives CDR1 SEHNR, CDR2 FQNEAQ (reference sequence).

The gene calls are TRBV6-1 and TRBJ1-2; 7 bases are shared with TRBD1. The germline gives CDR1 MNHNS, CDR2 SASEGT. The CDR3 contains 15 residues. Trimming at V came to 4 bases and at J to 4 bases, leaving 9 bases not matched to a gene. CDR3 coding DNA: TGTGCCAGCAGTGTGACAGGGTCGGGGATCTATGGCTACACCTTC. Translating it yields CASSVTGSGIYGYTF.

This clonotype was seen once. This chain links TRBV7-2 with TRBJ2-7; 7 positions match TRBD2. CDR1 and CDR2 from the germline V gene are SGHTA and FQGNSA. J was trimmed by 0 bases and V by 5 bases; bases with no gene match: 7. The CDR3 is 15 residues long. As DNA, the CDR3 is TGTGCCAGCAGCCTCAGACTAGCCAGCTCCTACGAGCAGTACTTC. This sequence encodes CASSLRLASSYEQYF.